Sequencing of this T cell receptor (beta chain) was carried out in a study of shared clonotypes between healthy human individuals. Study-level background: Samples came from a couple of female and a few male donors aged 18 to 49.

As regards this clone: Its specificity is not known.

Sequencing used immunoSEQ multiplex PCR; TCRdb keeps in-frame clones, though not all of them. The sample consists of about 490,000 clones, 76% of them appearing once. The junction had 7 bases not matched to a gene; V was cut back by 7 bases and J by 6 bases. The length of the CDR3 is 15 residues. Germline CDR1 and CDR2: MNHEY and SVGAGI. Regarding the study as a whole: Only blood was sampled, and tissue TCR repertoires likely differ from blood ones. Sequencing depth was expected to influence donor clonotype sharing. Donors were few, which limited the genetic and exposure-history diversity represented.

The TCR sequence derives from a woman aged 40 to 55 in good health. Some clones in this sample may be carry-over from other donors' samples. The chain couples TRBV6-5 to TRBJ2-4, with TRBD1 matching 12 bases. What was sequenced was PBMCs. Here the CDR3 DNA reads TGTGCCAGCAACCGGGACAGGGGGCCGGGAAACATTCAGTACTTC. It codes for CASNRDRGPGNIQYF.